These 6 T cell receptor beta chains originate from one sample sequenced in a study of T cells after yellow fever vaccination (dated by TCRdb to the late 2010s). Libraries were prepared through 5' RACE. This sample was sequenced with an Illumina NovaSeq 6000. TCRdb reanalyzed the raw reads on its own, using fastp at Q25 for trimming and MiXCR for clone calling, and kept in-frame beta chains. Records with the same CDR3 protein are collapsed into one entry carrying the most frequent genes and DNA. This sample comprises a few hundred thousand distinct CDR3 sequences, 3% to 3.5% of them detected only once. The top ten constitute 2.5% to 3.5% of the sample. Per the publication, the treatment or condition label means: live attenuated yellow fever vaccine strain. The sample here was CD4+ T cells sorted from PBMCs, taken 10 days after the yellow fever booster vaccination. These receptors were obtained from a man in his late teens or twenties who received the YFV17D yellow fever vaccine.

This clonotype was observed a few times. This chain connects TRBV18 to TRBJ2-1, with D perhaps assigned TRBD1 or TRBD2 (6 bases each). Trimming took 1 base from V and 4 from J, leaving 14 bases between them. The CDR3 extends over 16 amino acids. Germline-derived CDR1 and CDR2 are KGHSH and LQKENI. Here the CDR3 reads CASSPRYGGQYNEQFF. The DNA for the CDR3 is TGTGCCAGCTCACCACGGTACGGGGGCCAATACAATGAGCAGTTCTTC.

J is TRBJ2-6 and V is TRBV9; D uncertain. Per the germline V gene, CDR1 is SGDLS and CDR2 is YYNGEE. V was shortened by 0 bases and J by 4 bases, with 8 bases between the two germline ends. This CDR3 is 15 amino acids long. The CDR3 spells CASSVDGGGANVLTF. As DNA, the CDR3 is TGTGCCAGCAGCGTAGACGGCGGAGGGGCCAACGTCCTGACTTTC.

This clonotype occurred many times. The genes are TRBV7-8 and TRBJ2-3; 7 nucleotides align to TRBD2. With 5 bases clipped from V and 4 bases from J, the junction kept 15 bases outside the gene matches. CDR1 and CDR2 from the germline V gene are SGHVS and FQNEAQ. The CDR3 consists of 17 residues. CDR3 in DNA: TGTGCCAGCAGCGCTGAGCTAGCGGCGGATCTCCCAGATACGCAGTATTTT. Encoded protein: CASSAELAADLPDTQYF.

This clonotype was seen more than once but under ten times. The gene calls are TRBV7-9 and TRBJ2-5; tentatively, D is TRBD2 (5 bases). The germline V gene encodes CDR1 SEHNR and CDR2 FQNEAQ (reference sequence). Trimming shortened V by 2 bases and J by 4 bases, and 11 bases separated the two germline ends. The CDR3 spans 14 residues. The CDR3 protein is CASSLTRGGETQYF. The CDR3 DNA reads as TGTGCCAGCAGCTTAACCCGGGGTGGAGAGACCCAGTACTTC.

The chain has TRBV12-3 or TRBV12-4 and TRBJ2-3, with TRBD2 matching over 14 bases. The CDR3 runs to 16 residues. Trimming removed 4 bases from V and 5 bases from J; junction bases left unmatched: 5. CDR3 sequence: CASSSTSGGAIDTQYF. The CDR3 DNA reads TGTGCCAGCAGTTCGACTAGCGGGGGGGCAATAGATACGCAGTATTTT.

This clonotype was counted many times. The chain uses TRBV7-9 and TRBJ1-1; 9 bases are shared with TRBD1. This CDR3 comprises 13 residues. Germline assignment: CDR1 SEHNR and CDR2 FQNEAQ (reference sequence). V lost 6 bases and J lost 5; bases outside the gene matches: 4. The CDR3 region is CASSWTGDTEAFF. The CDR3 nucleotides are TGTGCCAGCAGTTGGACAGGGGATACTGAAGCTTTCTTT.